The rows below give T cell receptor beta chains drawn from one sample of a study of cytotoxic CD8 clonotypes in ibrutinib-treated CLL. Profiled with immunoSEQ multiplex PCR; TCRdb holds only in-frame clones, not every one. The sample carries over 7,000 clones, 79% recorded once. The sequences come from PBMCs, collected before ibrutinib treatment. The receptor source for this set is a human donor with chronic lymphocytic leukemia. Each CDR3 is given with its conserved first and last residue. A D gene is named only where the DNA matches it firmly. Some rows have no size entry. The others give once, few or many, or a class for an expanded clone.

V gene,J gene,D gene,clone size,CDR3 DNA,CDR3 protein
TRBV19,TRBJ2-2,TRBD2,.,TGTGCCAGTAGTACTCGACTAGCGGGAGTAGAAGTCGGGGAGCTGTTTTTT,CASSTRLAGVEVGELFF
TRBV4-3,TRBJ2-7,.,.,TGCGCCAGCAGCCAAGAACAGGCCCCCTACGAGCAGTACTTC,CASSQEQAPYEQYF
TRBV7-3,TRBJ1-1,TRBD1,.,TGTGCCAGCAGCTTAAGTCGCGGGACAGTAGCTTTCTTT,CASSLSRGTVAFF
TRBV27,TRBJ1-1,.,.,TGTGCCAGCGGTCCCTCATGGAACACTGAAGCTTTCTTT,CASGPSWNTEAFF
TRBV5-1,TRBJ2-5,.,few,TGCGCCAGCAGCTTGGATGTAGCGGAGACCCAGTACTTC,CASSLDVAETQYF
TRBV6-1,TRBJ2-2,TRBD2,.,TGTGCCAGCAGTGTACTAGCGGGAGGGAACGGGGAGCTGTTTTTT,CASSVLAGGNGELFF
TRBV2,TRBJ2-7,.,.,TGTGCCAGTTCTCTGGGGGCTGGCGAGCAGTACTTC,CASSLGAGEQYF
TRBV27,TRBJ2-3,.,medium-sized,TGTGCCAGCAAGCCGGGGGTAGCAGATACGCAGTATTTT,CASKPGVADTQYF
TRBV5-1,TRBJ2-3,TRBD2,.,TGCGCCAGCAGCCTCAGCGGGGGCACAGATACGCAGTATTTT,CASSLSGGTDTQYF
TRBV4-1,TRBJ2-1,.,.,TGCGCCAGCAGAGGGGGGGGCAAGGGTAATGAGCAGTTCTTC,CASRGGGKGNEQFF
TRBV21-1,TRBJ2-3,.,.,TGTGCCAGCAGCAAAGCCGAACAGGGAGGTGTCGGCACAGATACGCAGTATTTT,CASSKAEQGGVGTDTQYF
TRBV27,TRBJ2-7,.,.,TGTGCCAGCAGTTCAACCCCCGGGACCAGATCCTACGAGCAGTACTTC,CASSSTPGTRSYEQYF
TRBV6-5,TRBJ2-1,.,.,TGTGCCAGCAGTTACTATTCGGGGGCGCGGTACAATGAGCAGTTCTTC,CASSYYSGARYNEQFF
TRBV6-1,TRBJ1-5,.,.,TGTGCCAGCAGTGAATCCTCGGGACAAGATAGCAATCAGCCCCAGCATTTT,CASSESSGQDSNQPQHF
TRBV11-1,TRBJ2-2,TRBD1,.,TGTGCCAGCAGCACCGGGACAGTCGGCACCGGGGAGCTGTTTTTT,CASSTGTVGTGELFF
TRBV19,TRBJ2-5,TRBD2,.,TGTGCCAGCGCGGCCGGGGGGTCAGGGAAGACCCAGTACTTC,CASAAGGSGKTQYF
TRBV19,TRBJ2-7,TRBD1,.,TGTGCCAGTAGTATGGGACAGACGAGCTCCTACGAGCAGTACTTC,CASSMGQTSSYEQYF
TRBV4-1,TRBJ1-2,.,once,TGCGCCAGCAGGCTACTCGGGAGGGGCGTAAACTATGGCTACACCTTC,CASRLLGRGVNYGYTF
TRBV4-2,TRBJ2-6,.,.,TGTGCCAGCAGCCAAGACAGGGCCCCCTCTGGGGCCAACGTCCTGACTTTC,CASSQDRAPSGANVLTF
TRBV27,TRBJ1-5,.,.,TGTGCCAGCAGTTTAGGAGGGTCCCTACCCAATCAGCCCCAGCATTTT,CASSLGGSLPNQPQHF
TRBV6-1,TRBJ1-1,.,.,TGTGCCAGCAGAGGGGACCTGGAAGCTTTCTTT,CASRGDLEAFF
TRBV4-1,TRBJ2-5,.,.,TGCGCCAGCAGCCAAGGAGGGATGAGAAGACAAGAGACCCAGTACTTC,CASSQGGMRRQETQYF
TRBV28,TRBJ2-3,.,.,TGTGCCAGCAGTTTAAGAGCGGGCTCCTCCCGGACGCAGTATTTT,CASSLRAGSSRTQYF
TRBV6-5,TRBJ1-2,.,.,TGTGCCAGCAGTTACACGGGGGGCGGCGGCTACACCTTC,CASSYTGGGGYTF
TRBV27,TRBJ1-1,.,.,TGTGCCAGCAGTTTATCGTGGGGGACTGAAGCTTTCTTT,CASSLSWGTEAFF
TRBV11-2,TRBJ2-2,.,.,TGTGCCAGCAACACGGATTCCGCCGGGGAGCTGTTTTTT,CASNTDSAGELFF
TRBV18,TRBJ1-3,TRBD1,.,TGTGCCAGCTCACGTGACAGGGGGCCCTCTGGAAACACCATATATTTT,CASSRDRGPSGNTIYF
TRBV7-3,TRBJ2-3,.,.,TGTGCCAGCAGACGAGGGGGGTTTCGCACAGATACGCAGTATTTT,CASRRGGFRTDTQYF
TRBV28,TRBJ1-2,.,.,TGTGCCAGCAACCCCACGAAGGGGGGGGTCTATGGCTACACCTTC,CASNPTKGGVYGYTF
TRBV2,TRBJ1-1,TRBD1,.,TGTGCCAGCAGCGACAGGGAAGGCACTGAAGCTTTCTTT,CASSDREGTEAFF
TRBV25-1,TRBJ2-1,.,.,TGTGCCAGCAGTGAACTCTTAGGGGCCGACAATGAGCAGTTCTTC,CASSELLGADNEQFF
TRBV6-4,TRBJ2-2,TRBD2,.,TGTGCCAGTCAGCGGGAGGGCCACACCGGGGAGCTGTTTTTT,CASQREGHTGELFF